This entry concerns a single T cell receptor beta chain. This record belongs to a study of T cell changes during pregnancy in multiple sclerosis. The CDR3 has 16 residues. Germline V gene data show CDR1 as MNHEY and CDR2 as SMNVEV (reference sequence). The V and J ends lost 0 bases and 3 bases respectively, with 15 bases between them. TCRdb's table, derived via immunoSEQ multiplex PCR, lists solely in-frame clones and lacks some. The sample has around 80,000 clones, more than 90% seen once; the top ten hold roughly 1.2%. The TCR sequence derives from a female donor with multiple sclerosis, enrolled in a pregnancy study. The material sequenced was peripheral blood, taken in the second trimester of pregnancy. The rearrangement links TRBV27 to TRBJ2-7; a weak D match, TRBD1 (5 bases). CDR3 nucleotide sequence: TGTGCCAGCAGTTTATCCTTCGGACAAAAAAACTACGAGCAGTACTTC. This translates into CASSLSFGQKNYEQYF.